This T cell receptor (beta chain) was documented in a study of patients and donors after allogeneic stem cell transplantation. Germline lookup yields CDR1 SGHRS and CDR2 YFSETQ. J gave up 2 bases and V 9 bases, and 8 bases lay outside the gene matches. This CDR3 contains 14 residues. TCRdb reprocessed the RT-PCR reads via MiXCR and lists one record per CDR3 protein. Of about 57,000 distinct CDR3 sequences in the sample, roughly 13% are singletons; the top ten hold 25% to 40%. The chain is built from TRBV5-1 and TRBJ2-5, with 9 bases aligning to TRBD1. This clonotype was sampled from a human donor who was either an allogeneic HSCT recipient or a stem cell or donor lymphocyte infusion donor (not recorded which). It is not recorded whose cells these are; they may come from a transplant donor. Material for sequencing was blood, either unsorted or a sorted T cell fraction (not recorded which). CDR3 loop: CATKDRGKQETQYF. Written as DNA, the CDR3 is TGCGCCACCAAGGACAGGGGAAAACAAGAGACCCAGTACTTC.